The T cell receptor (beta chain) under discussion was sequenced for a study of cytotoxic CD8 clonotypes in ibrutinib-treated CLL. Regarding the study as a whole: With treatment, public clonotypes, which were uncommon, either contracted or remained stable.

A word on this clone: Antigen unknown.

Germline CDR1 PRHDT, CDR2 FYEKMQ (reference sequence). Trimming removed 4 bases from V and 4 bases from J, with 10 bases in between. This CDR3 comprises 13 residues. Data came from immunoSEQ multiplex PCR; TCRdb stores just in-frame clones and leaves some out. The sample shows roughly 180,000 clones, approximately 80% of them seen only once. The sequence came from a human donor with chronic lymphocytic leukemia. The chain has TRBV13 and TRBJ1-2; D is possibly TRBD1 (6 bases). The sample here was PBMCs, taken after 24 months of ibrutinib treatment. DNA for the CDR3: TGTGCCAGCAGCTCGACAGGCCTCTATGGCTACACCTTC. Translating it yields CASSSTGLYGYTF.